These 18 T cell receptor beta chains originate from one sample sequenced in a study of OX40 agonist ivuxolimab in advanced cancers. Assay used: immunoSEQ multiplex PCR; TCRdb lists only in-frame clones, some missing. The sample lists tens of thousands of clones; about nine tenths were seen once. Sequences were derived from CD4+ or CD8+ T cells sorted from blood, sampled in a trial of the OX40 agonist ivuxolimab. The origin of the receptors is an adult with an advanced solid tumor such as melanoma, head and neck, liver or kidney cancer.

J is TRBJ2-3 and V is TRBV9; D is undetermined. The germline CDR1 and CDR2 sequences are SGDLS and YYNGEE. Trimming cost V 7 bases and J 2 bases, with 11 bases left between them. This CDR3 contains 13 residues. The CDR3: CASGTAPTDTQYF. CDR3 bases: TGTGCCAGCGGAACAGCACCCACAGATACGCAGTATTTT.

V gene TRBV25-1 combines with J gene TRBJ2-3; D gene ambiguous. V was pared by 3 bases and J by 1 base, with 8 bases between. The germline gives CDR1 MGHDK, CDR2 SYGVNS. The CDR3 is 14 amino acids. The CDR3 sequence is CASSDLIGTDTQYF. In DNA, the CDR3 is TGTGCCAGCAGTGACCTAATCGGCACAGATACGCAGTATTTT.

The rearrangement joins TRBV6-1 to TRBJ2-4, with TRBD1 identical over 9 bases. After removal of 5 bases from V and 1 base from J, the junction contained 3 bases not matched to a gene. CDR1 and CDR2 from the germline V gene are MNHNS and SASEGT. The CDR3 consists of 15 residues. In DNA, the CDR3 is TGTGCCAGCAGTCCCGGGACAGGGGCCAAAAACATTCAGTACTTC. Translating gives CASSPGTGAKNIQYF.

The chain employs TRBV5-5 and TRBJ2-7; the D call may be TRBD1 or TRBD2 (5 bases each). CDR1 and CDR2 from the germline V gene are SGHKS and YYEKEE (reference sequence). Trimming cost V 3 bases and J 5 bases, with 18 bases left between them. The CDR3 totals 15 residues. The CDR3: CASSSGTTLGNEQYF. For the CDR3, the DNA is TGTGCCAGCAGCTCTGGGACGACGTTAGGTAACGAGCAGTACTTC.

Here the CDR3 DNA reads TGTGCCAGCAGCCCACTAGCGGGAGGAGGCAATGAGCAGTTCTTC. Protein sequence: CASSPLAGGGNEQFF. The genes are TRBV7-3 and TRBJ2-1, with 12 bases lining up with TRBD2. This CDR3 has 15 residues. The ends lost 5 bases at V and 6 bases at J; junction bases unmatched: 5. Germline CDR1 is SGHTA and CDR2 is FQGTGA.

The chain couples TRBV7-9 to TRBJ2-1, with D maybe TRBD1 (6 bases). V was shortened by 1 base and J by 7 bases, with 17 bases between the two germline ends. This CDR3 is 16 amino acids long. The germline gives CDR1 SEHNR, CDR2 FQNEAQ (reference sequence). The CDR3 loop reads CASSLDTGSLRNEQFF. CDR3 sequence (DNA): TGTGCCAGCAGCTTAGATACAGGGTCCCTCAGGAATGAGCAGTTCTTC.

This rearrangement joins TRBV4-1 to TRBJ2-7; 11 nucleotides line up with TRBD2. This CDR3 region has 16 residues. Germline V CDR1 and CDR2: MGHRA, YSYEKL. V trimming: 1 base; J trimming: 2 bases; junction bases outside the gene matches: 4. CDR3 DNA: TGCGCCAGCAGCCAAGCTCCGGGACTAGCGGCCTACGAGCAGTACTTC. Protein: CASSQAPGLAAYEQYF.

V and J are TRBV27 and TRBJ1-2, with D uncertain. The CDR3 runs to 13 residues. Trimming removed 3 bases at V and 4 bases at J, with 9 bases between. Germline CDR1 reads MNHEY; CDR2 reads SMNVEV (reference sequence). Here the CDR3 DNA reads TGTGCCAGCAGTTTTGACCCTATCTATGGCTACACCTTC. It specifies CASSFDPIYGYTF.

This chain joins TRBV11-2 and TRBJ1-5; unclear D gene. CDR3 size: 14 residues. The germline V gene has CDR1 SGHAT and CDR2 FQNNGV. Trimming pared 5 bases from V and 4 bases from J, leaving 12 bases between. The CDR3 is CASSPDHWNQPQHF. The CDR3 DNA reads as TGTGCCAGCAGCCCAGATCACTGGAATCAGCCCCAGCATTTT.

The CDR3 nucleotides read TGTGCCTGGAGTGTACGAACCACAGGGTATGGCTACACCTTC. This gives the protein CAWSVRTTGYGYTF. The gene calls are TRBV30 and TRBJ1-2; D perhaps matches TRBD1 (6 bases). The germline V gene has CDR1 GTSNPN and CDR2 SVGIG (reference sequence). The CDR3 is made up of 14 amino acids. V gave up 0 bases and J gave up 5 bases, with 13 bases separating them.

This chain joins TRBV29-1 and TRBJ1-2; D might be TRBD1 (6 bases). This CDR3 comprises 13 residues. Germline assignment: CDR1 SQVTM and CDR2 ANQGSEA. Between the trimmed V and J ends, which lost 6 bases and 2 bases, there was a span of 13 bases. This chain's CDR3 is CSVLDSQNYGYTF. CDR3 coding DNA: TGCAGCGTCCTGGACAGTCAAAACTATGGCTACACCTTC.

This rearrangement joins TRBV28 to TRBJ2-5; weak D call: TRBD1 (6 bases). V was pared by 3 bases and J by 7 bases, with 15 bases between. The CDR3 is 14 residues long. From germline, CDR1 is MDHEN and CDR2 SYDVKM. CDR3 nucleotides: TGTGCCAGCAGTTTTCGCGGGCAGGGGTGGACCCAGTACTTC. This gives the protein CASSFRGQGWTQYF.

V is TRBV19 and J is TRBJ2-2, with D tentatively TRBD1 or TRBD2 (6 bases each). Germline CDR1 and CDR2: LNHDA and SQIVND (reference sequence). Between the trimmed V and J ends, which lost 4 bases and 4 bases, there was a span of 19 bases. The CDR3 is 17 amino acids. The CDR3 sequence: CASSTPGRGGGTGELFF. The CDR3 DNA is TGTGCCAGTAGTACCCCGGGCAGGGGAGGTGGCACCGGGGAGCTGTTTTTT.

This clone was seen more than once but under ten times. In DNA form, the CDR3 reads TGTGCCAGCAAAGCACAGGGAACGAACATTCAGTACTTC. Its translation is CASKAQGTNIQYF. V usage is TRBV19 and J usage is TRBJ2-4; TRBD1 might be the D (6 bases). With 9 bases removed from V and 7 bases from J, the gap between germline ends came to 16 bases. Germline CDR1 reads LNHDA; CDR2 reads SQIVND (reference sequence). The CDR3 covers 13 residues.

The CDR3 nucleotides read TGTGCCAGCAGTTCAGGGAGCTCTGGAAACACCATATATTTT. Residues: CASSSGSSGNTIYF. The V call is TRBV6-5, the J call TRBJ1-3, with TRBD1 as a possible D gene (5 bases). Trimming removed 4 bases from V and 0 bases from J, with 7 bases in between. This CDR3 comprises 14 residues. Germline V lookup: CDR1 MNHEY, CDR2 SVGAGI.

This clone was seen a handful of times. The V and J genes are TRBV18 and TRBJ1-5; the D gene is possibly TRBD1 (5 bases). V lost 2 bases, J lost 7 bases, and 15 bases lay in between. This CDR3 spans 15 amino acids. Germline CDR1 KGHSH, CDR2 LQKENI. The CDR3 loop reads CASSPGASGGQPQHF. The CDR3 DNA is TGTGCCAGCTCACCAGGGGCAAGTGGGGGGCAGCCCCAGCATTTT. The variable domain in full, completed from reference TRBV18 and TRBJ1-5, reads NAGVMQNPRHLVRRRGQEARLRCSPMKGHSHVYWYRQLPEEGLKFMVYLQKENIIDESGMPKERFSAEFPKEGPSILRIQQVVRGDSAAYFCASSPGASGGQPQHFGDGTRLSIL.

This chain uses TRBV5-1 with TRBJ2-7; perhaps TRBD2 as D (7 bases). V was pared by 5 bases and J by 0 bases, with 15 bases between. In germline, CDR1 is SGHRS, CDR2 YFSETQ. This CDR3 contains 15 residues. The CDR3 spells CASRYRGGDSYEQYF. The CDR3 coding sequence is TGCGCCAGCAGATACAGAGGGGGGGACTCCTACGAGCAGTACTTC. Filled out from reference TRBV5-1 and TRBJ2-7, the complete variable domain reads KAGVTQTPRYLIKTRGQQVTLSCSPISGHRSVSWYQQTPGQGLQFLFEYFSETQRNKGNFPGRFSGRQFSNSRSEMNVSTLELGDSALYLCASRYRGGDSYEQYFGPGTRLTVT.

This clone was recorded only once. J is TRBJ2-1 and V is TRBV6-1, with D possibly TRBD1 on 6 matching bases. Trimming took off 7 bases at V and 7 bases at J, with 17 bases between the two ends. The CDR3 contains 14 residues. Per the germline V gene, CDR1 is MNHNS and CDR2 is SASEGT. The DNA for the CDR3 is TGTGCCAGCAAGGAACAGGGATCTTGGAATGAGCAGTTCTTC. Translated, it gives CASKEQGSWNEQFF.